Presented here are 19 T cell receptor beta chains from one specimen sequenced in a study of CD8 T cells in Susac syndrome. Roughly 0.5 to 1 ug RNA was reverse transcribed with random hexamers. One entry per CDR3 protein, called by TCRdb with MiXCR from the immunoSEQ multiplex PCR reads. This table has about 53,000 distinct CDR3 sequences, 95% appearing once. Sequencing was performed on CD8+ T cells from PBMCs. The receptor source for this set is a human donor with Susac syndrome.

DNA of the CDR3: TGCAGTGCTGAGCGGGGGGACACCGGGGAGCTGTTTTTT. Amino acids: CSAERGDTGELFF. V and J are TRBV20-1 and TRBJ2-2; 9 bases align to TRBD2. Germline CDR1 and CDR2: DFQATT and SNEGSKA (reference sequence). V was clipped by 5 bases and J by 3 bases; unmatched bases: 1. This CDR3 has 13 residues.

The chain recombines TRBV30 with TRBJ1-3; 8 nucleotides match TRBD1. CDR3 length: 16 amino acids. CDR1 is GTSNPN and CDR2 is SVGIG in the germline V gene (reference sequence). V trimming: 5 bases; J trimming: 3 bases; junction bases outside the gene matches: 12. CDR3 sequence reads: CAWSLGQGGYGNTIYF. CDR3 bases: TGTGCCTGGTCTCTAGGACAGGGTGGTTATGGAAACACCATATATTTT.

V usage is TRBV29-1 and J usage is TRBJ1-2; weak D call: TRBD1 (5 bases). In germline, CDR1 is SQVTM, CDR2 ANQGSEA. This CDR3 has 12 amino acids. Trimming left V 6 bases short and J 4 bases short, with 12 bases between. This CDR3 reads CSVPGGSYGYTF. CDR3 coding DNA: TGCAGCGTCCCGGGGGGGTCCTATGGCTACACCTTC.

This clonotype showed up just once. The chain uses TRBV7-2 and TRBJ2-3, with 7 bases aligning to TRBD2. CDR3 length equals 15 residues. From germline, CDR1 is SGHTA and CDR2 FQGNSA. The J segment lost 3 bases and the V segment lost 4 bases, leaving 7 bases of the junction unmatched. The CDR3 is CASSYPRGVTDTQYF. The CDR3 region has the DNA TGTGCCAGCAGCTACCCCCGGGGGGTGACAGATACGCAGTATTTT.

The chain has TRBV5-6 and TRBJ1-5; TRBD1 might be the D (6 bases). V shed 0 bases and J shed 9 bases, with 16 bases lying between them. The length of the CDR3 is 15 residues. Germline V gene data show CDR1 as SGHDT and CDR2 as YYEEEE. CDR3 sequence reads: CASSLVGTTTAPQHF. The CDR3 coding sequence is TGTGCCAGCAGCTTGGTTGGGACAACTACGGCGCCCCAGCATTTT.

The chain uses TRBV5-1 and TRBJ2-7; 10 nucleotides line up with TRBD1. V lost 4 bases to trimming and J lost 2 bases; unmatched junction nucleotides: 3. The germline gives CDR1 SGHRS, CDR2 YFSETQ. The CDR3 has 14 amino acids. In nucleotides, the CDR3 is TGCGCCAGCAGCACGGGGACAGGGGCCTACGAGCAGTACTTC. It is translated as CASSTGTGAYEQYF.

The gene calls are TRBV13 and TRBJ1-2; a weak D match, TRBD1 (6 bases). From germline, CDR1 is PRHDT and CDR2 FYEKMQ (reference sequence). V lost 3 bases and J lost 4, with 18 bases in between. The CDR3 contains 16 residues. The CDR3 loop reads CASSFQRTELPYGYTF. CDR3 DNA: TGTGCCAGCAGCTTCCAACGGACAGAATTACCCTATGGCTACACCTTC.

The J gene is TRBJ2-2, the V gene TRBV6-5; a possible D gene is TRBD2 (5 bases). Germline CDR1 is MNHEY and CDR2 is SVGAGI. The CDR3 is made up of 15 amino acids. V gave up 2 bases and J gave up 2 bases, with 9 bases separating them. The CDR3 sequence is CASSYKASNTGELFF. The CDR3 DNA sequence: TGTGCCAGCAGTTACAAGGCTAGCAACACCGGGGAGCTGTTTTTT.

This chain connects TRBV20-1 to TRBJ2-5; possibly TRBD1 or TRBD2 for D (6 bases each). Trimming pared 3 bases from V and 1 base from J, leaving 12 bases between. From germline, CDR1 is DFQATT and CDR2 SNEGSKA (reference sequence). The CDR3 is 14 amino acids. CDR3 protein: CSASLGGGQETQYF. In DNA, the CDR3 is TGCAGTGCTAGTTTGGGGGGCGGCCAAGAGACCCAGTACTTC.

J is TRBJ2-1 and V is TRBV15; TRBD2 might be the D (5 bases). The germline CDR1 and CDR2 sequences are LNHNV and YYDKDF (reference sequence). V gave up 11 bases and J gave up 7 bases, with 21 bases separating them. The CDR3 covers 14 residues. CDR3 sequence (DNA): TGTGCCTGGCCCGGGGATCCGTTAGTGAATGAGCAGTTCTTC. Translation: CAWPGDPLVNEQFF. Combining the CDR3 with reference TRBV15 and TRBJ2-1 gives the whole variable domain DAMVIQNPRYQVTQFGKPVTLSCSQTLNHNVMYWYQQKSSQAPKLLFHYYDKDFNNEADTPDNFQSRRPNTSFCFLDIRSPGLGDTAMYLCAWPGDPLVNEQFFGPGTRLTVL.

Written as DNA, the CDR3 is TGTGCCAGCAGCCCGGGGGACAGGGCAGATGGCGCTTTCTTT. It yields the protein CASSPGDRADGAFF. This chain uses TRBV7-3 with TRBJ1-1; TRBD1 aligns across 9 bases. The germline V gene encodes CDR1 SGHTA and CDR2 FQGTGA. CDR3 length equals 14 residues. J lost 11 bases, V lost 5 bases, and 12 bases had no gene match.

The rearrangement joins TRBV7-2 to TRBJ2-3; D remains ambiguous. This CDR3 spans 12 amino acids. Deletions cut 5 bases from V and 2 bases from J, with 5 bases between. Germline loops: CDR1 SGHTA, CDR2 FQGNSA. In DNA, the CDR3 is TGTGCCAGCAGCCCATACACAGATACGCAGTATTTT. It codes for CASSPYTDTQYF.

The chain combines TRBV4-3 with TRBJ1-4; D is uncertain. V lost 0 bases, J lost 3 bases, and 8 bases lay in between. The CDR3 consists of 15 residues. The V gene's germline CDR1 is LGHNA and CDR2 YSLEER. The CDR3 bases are TGCGCCAGCAGCCAAGATTACAGTTCTAATGAAAAACTGTTTTTT. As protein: CASSQDYSSNEKLFF.

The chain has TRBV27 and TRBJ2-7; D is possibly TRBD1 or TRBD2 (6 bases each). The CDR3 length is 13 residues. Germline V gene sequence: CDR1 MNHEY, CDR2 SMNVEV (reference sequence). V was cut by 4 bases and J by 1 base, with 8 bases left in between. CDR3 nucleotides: TGTGCCAGCAGTTGGGGGGCTTCCTACGAGCAGTACTTC. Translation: CASSWGASYEQYF.

Here the CDR3 reads CASSARSGELFF. The CDR3 DNA is TGTGCCAGCAGCGCTAGGTCCGGGGAGCTGTTTTTT. The J gene is TRBJ2-2, the V gene TRBV7-3, with D unclear. This CDR3 is 12 amino acids long. Germline lookup yields CDR1 SGHTA and CDR2 FQGTGA. V lost 5 bases and J 6 bases, leaving 7 bases between the germline ends.

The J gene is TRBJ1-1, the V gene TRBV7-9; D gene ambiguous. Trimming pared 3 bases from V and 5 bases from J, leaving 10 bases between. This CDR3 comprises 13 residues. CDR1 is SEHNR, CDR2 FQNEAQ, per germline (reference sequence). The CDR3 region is CASSLTMWTEAFF. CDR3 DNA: TGTGCCAGCAGCTTGACTATGTGGACTGAAGCTTTCTTT.

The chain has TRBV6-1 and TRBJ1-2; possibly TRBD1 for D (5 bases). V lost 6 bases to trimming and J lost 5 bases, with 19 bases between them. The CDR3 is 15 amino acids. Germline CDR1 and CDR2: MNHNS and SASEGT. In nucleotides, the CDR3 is TGTGCCAGCAGCCGCACTCGAGGGGCAGGATATGGCTACACCTTC. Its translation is CASSRTRGAGYGYTF.

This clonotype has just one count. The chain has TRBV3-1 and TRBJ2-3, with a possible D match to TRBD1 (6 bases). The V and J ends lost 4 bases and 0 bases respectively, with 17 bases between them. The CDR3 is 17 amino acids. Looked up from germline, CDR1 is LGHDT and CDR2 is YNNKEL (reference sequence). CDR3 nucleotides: TGTGCCAGCAGCCGATTCCCCGGGACATCTAGCACAGATACGCAGTATTTT. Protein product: CASSRFPGTSSTDTQYF.

CDR3 coding DNA: TGTGCCAGCAGCAACTATCGACAGGTCTACGAGCAGTACTTC. Translation gives CASSNYRQVYEQYF. This chain joins TRBV11-2 and TRBJ2-7; D is perhaps TRBD1 (6 bases). The ends were cut back, 5 bases at V and 3 bases at J, with 14 bases in the middle. The CDR3 consists of 14 residues. CDR1 and CDR2 from the germline V gene are SGHAT and FQNNGV.